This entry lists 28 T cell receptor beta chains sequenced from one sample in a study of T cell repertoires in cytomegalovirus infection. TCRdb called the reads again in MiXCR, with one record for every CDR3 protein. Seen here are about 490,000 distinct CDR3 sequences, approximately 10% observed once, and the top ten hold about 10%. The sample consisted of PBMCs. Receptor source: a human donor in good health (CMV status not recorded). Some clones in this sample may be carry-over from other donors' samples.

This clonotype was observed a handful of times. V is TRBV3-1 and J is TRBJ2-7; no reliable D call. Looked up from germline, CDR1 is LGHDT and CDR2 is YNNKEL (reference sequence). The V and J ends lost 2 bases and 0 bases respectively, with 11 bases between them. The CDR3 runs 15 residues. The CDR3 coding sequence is TGTGCCAGCAGCCAAAGTCAAGGAGTCTCCTACGAGCAGTACTTC. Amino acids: CASSQSQGVSYEQYF.

The CDR3 nucleotides read TGCAGCGTTGGGACCTCAGGGGGCTCACCCCTCCACTTT. It codes for CSVGTSGGSPLHF. The rearrangement uses TRBV29-1 and TRBJ1-6, with TRBD1 identical over 8 bases. CDR3 length: 13 residues. The germline CDR1 and CDR2 sequences are SQVTM and ANQGSEA. Germline trimming cut 4 bases from V and 10 bases from J; bases unmatched to any gene: 6.

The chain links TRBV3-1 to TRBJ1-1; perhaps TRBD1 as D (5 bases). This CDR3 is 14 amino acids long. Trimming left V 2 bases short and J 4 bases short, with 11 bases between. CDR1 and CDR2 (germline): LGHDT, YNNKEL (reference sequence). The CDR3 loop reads CASSQYDGGTEAFF. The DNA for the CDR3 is TGTGCCAGCAGCCAATACGATGGGGGCACTGAAGCTTTCTTT.

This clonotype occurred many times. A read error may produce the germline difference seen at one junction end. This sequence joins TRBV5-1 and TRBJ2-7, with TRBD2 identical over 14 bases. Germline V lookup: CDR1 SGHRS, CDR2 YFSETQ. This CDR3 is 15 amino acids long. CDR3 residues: CASSTRTSGRYEQYF. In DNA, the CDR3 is TGTGCCAGCAGCACACGGACTAGCGGGAGGTACGAGCAGTACTTC.

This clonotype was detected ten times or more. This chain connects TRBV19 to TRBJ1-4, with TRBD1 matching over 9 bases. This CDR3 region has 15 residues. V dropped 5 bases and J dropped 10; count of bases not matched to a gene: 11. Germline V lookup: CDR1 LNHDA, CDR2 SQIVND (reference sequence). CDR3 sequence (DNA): TGTGCCAGTAGTGCGTCCCGGGACAGGGTGGCAAAACTGTTTTTT. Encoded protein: CASSASRDRVAKLFF.

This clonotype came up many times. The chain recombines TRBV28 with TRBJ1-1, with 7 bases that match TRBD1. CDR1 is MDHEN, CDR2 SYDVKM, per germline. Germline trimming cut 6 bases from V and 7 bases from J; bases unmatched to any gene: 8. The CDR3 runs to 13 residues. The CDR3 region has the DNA TGTGCCAGCAGACTAGGGGGACAGCGTGAAGCTTTCTTT. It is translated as CASRLGGQREAFF.

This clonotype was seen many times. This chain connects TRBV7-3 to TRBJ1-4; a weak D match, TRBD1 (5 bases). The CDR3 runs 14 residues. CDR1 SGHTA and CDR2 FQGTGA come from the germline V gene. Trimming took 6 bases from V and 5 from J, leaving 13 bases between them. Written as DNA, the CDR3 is TGTGCCAGCAGGTCGGGACGGACGAATGAAAAACTGTTTTTT. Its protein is CASRSGRTNEKLFF.

This CDR3 is CASSFRTSGKFF. DNA for the CDR3: TGTGCCAGCAGTTTTCGGACTAGCGGGAAATTCTTC. The V call is TRBV28, the J call TRBJ2-1; TRBD2 matches 12 bases. In germline, CDR1 is MDHEN, CDR2 SYDVKM. CDR3 length equals 12 residues. J gave up 16 bases and V 3 bases, and 4 bases lay outside the gene matches.

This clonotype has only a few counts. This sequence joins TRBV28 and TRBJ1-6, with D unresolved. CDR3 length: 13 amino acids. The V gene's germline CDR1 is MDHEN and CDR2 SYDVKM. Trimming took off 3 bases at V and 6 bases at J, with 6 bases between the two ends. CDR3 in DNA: TGTGCCAGCAGTTTCTTGAGTAATTCACCCCTCCACTTT. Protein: CASSFLSNSPLHF. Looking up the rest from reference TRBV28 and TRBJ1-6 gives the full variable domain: DVKVTQSSRYLVKRTGEKVFLECVQDMDHENMFWYRQDPGLGLRLIYFSYDVKMKEKGDIPEGYSVSREKKERFSLILESASTNQTSMYLCASSFLSNSPLHFGNGTRLTVT.

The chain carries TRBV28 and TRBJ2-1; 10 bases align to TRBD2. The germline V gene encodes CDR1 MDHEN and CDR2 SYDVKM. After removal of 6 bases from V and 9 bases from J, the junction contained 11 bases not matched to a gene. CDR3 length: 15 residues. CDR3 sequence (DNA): TGTGCCAGCAGCCTTGTTCTAGCGGGAGAGGGTGAGCAGTTCTTC. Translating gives CASSLVLAGEGEQFF.

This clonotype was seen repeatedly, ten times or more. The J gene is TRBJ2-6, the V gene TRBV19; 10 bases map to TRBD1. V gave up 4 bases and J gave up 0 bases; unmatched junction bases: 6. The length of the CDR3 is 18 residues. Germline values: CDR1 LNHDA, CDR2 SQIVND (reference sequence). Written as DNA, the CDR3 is TGTGCCAGTAGTAAACCGGGACAGGGGAGCTCTGGGGCCAACGTCCTGACTTTC. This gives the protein CASSKPGQGSSGANVLTF.

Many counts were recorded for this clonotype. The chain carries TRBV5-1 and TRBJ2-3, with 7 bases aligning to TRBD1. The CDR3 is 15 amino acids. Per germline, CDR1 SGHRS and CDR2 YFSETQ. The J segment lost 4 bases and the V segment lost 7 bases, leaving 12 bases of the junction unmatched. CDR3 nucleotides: TGCGCCAGCTGGACTGGACAGGAAAACGCAGATACGCAGTATTTT. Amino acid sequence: CASWTGQENADTQYF.

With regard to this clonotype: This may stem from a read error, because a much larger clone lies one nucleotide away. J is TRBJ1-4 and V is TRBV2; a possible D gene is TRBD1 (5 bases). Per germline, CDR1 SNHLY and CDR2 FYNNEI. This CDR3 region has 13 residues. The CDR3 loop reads CASSDRAGEKPFF. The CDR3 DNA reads TGTGCCAGCAGTGACAGGGCGGGGGAAAAACCGTTTTTT.

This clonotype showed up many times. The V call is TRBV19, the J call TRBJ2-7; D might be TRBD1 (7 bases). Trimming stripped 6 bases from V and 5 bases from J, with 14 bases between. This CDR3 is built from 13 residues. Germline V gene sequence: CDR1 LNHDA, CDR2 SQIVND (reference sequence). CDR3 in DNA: TGTGCCAGTAGCAGGGGGGTGATGGACGAGCAGTACTTC. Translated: CASSRGVMDEQYF.

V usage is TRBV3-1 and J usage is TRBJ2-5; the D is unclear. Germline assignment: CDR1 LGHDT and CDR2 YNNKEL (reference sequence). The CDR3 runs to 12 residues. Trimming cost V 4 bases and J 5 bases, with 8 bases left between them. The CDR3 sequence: CASSPTSETQYF. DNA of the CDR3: TGTGCCAGCAGCCCCACCTCGGAGACCCAGTACTTC.

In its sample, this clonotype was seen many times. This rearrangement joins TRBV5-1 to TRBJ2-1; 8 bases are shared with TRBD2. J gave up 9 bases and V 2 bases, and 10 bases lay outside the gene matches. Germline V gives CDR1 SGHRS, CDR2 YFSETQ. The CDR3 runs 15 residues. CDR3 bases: TGCGCCAGCAGCTTCACCGGGACTAGTGATCGTGAGCAGTTCTTC. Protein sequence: CASSFTGTSDREQFF.

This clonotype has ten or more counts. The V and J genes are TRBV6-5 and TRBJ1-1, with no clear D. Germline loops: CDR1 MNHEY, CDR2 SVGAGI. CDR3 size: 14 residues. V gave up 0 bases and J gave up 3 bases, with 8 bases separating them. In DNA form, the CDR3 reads TGTGCCAGCAGTTACTCGAGACAATACACTGAAGCTTTCTTT. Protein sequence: CASSYSRQYTEAFF.

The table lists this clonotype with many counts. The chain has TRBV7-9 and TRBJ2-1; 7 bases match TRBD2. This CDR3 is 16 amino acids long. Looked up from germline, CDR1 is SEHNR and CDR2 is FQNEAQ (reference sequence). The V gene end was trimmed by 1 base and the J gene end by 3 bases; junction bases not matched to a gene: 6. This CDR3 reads CASSLVGSGLYNEQFF. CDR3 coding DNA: TGTGCCAGCAGCTTAGTTGGTAGCGGGCTCTACAATGAGCAGTTCTTC.

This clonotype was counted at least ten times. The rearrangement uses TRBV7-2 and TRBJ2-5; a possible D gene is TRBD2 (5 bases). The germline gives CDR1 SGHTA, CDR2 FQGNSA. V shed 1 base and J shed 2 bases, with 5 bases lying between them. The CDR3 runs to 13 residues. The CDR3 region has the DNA TGTGCCAGCAGCTTAGGACTACAAGAGACCCAGTACTTC. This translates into CASSLGLQETQYF.

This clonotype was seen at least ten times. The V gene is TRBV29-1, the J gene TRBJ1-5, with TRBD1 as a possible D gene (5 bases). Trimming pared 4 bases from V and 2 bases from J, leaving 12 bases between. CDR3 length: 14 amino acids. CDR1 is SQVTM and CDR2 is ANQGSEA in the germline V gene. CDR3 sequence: CSVVTGPGNQPQHF. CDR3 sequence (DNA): TGCAGCGTTGTTACAGGTCCGGGCAATCAGCCCCAGCATTTT.

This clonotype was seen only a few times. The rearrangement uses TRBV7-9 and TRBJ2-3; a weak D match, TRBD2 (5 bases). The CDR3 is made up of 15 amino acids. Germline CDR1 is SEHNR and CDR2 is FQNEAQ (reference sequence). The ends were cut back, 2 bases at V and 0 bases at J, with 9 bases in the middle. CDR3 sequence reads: CASSLSAVSTDTQYF. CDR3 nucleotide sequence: TGTGCCAGCAGCTTATCAGCGGTCAGCACAGATACGCAGTATTTT.

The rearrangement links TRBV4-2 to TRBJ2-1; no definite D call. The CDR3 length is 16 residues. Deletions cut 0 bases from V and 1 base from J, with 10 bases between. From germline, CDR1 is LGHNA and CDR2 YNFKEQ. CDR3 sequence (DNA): TGTGCCAGCAGCCAAGATCTAAAGGGATCCTACAATGAGCAGTTCTTC. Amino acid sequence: CASSQDLKGSYNEQFF.

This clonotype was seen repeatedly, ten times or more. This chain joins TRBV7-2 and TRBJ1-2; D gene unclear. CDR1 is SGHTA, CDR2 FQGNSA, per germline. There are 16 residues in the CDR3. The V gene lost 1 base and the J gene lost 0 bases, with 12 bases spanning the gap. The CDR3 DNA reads TGTGCCAGCAGCTTAGGAGGTCGTGTGGCTAACTATGGCTACACCTTC. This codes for CASSLGGRVANYGYTF.

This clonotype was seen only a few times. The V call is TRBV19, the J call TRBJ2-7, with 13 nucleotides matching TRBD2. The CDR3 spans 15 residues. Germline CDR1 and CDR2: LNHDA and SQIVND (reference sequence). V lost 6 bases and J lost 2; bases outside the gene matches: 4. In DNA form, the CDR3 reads TGTGCCAGTAGGACTAGCGGGAGGAGTACCTACGAGCAGTACTTC. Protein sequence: CASRTSGRSTYEQYF.

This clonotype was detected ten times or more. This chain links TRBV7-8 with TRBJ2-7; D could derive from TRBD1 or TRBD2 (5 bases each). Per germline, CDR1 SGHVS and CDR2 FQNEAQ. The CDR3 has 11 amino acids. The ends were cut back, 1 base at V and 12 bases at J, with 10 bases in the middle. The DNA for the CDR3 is TGTGCCAGCAGCTTAGAGAGGGACCCGTACTTC. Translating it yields CASSLERDPYF.

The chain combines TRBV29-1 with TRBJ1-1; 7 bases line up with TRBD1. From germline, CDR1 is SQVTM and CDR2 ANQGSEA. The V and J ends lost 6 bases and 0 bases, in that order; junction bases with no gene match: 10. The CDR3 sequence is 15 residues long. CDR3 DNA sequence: TGCAGCGTCGAACCCAGGGGGAACGTGAACACTGAAGCTTTCTTT. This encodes CSVEPRGNVNTEAFF. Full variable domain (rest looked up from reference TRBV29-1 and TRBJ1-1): SAVISQKPSRDICQRGTSLTIQCQVDSQVTMMFWYRQQPGQSLTLIATANQGSEATYESGFVIDKFPISRPNLTFSTLTVSNMSPEDSSIYLCSVEPRGNVNTEAFFGQGTRLTVV.

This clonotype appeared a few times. The CDR3 here is CASSFEAANYGYTF. Here the CDR3 DNA reads TGCGCCAGCAGCTTCGAGGCTGCTAACTATGGCTACACCTTC. This chain uses TRBV5-1 with TRBJ1-2; no reliable D call. The CDR3 sequence is 14 residues long. V was trimmed by 2 bases and J by 0 bases, leaving 8 bases between them. Germline V gives CDR1 SGHRS, CDR2 YFSETQ.

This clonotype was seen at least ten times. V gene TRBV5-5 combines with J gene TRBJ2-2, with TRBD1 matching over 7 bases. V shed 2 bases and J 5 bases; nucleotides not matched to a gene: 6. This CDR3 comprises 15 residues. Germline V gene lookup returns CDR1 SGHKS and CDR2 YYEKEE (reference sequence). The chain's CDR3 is CASSFRQGETGELFF. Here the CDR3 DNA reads TGTGCCAGCAGCTTCAGGCAGGGGGAAACCGGGGAGCTGTTTTTT.